Listed below are T cell receptor beta chains from one sample, sequenced in a study of resident and recirculating memory T cells in vitiligo. The repertoire was sequenced with immunoSEQ multiplex PCR; TCRdb's copy has only in-frame clones and lacks some. The sample holds 60,000 to 80,000 clones; approximately 93% are singletons and the top ten take roughly 5%. Specimen: blood. The receptors come from a male donor with vitiligo. Each CDR3 is given with its conserved first and last residue. The D gene is left open where the match is weak. Clone size is stated in some rows and not others, as once, few, many or a class when expanded.

14,TRBD1,TRBJ1-2,few,TRBV28,CASSGGQAGYGYTF,TGTGCCAGCAGTGGGGGACAGGCGGGCTATGGCTACACCTTC
15,-,TRBJ2-3,-,TRBV27,CASSLFPGDTDTQYF,TGTGCCAGCAGTTTATTTCCGGGGGACACAGATACGCAGTATTTT
14,TRBD1,TRBJ1-2,-,TRBV5-1,CASSDGQGTYGYTF,TGCGCCAGCAGCGACGGACAGGGGACCTATGGCTACACCTTC
15,-,TRBJ2-1,-,TRBV4-3,CASSQGERRYPEQFF,TGCGCCAGCAGCCAAGGAGAGCGTCGTTATCCTGAGCAGTTCTTC
15,TRBD1,TRBJ1-2,-,TRBV28,CASSARQGINYGYTF,TGTGCCAGCAGCGCTAGACAGGGAATAAACTATGGCTACACCTTC
12,-,TRBJ2-1,-,TRBV5-6,CASSQDSNEQFF,TGTGCCAGCAGCCAGGACAGCAATGAGCAGTTCTTC
18,TRBD1,TRBJ1-2,-,TRBV7-9,CASSQRGRDRMRDYGYTF,TGTGCCAGCAGCCAAAGGGGTCGGGACAGGATGAGAGACTATGGCTACACCTTC
18,TRBD1,TRBJ1-2,-,TRBV4-1,CASSLASLPGTGAYGYTF,TGCGCCAGCAGCCTTGCGAGCCTGCCAGGGACAGGGGCCTATGGCTACACCTTC
21,TRBD1,TRBJ2-7,-,TRBV2,CASSERPRGQKGAKGTYEQYF,TGTGCCAGCAGTGAAAGGCCCAGGGGGCAAAAAGGCGCAAAAGGGACCTACGAGCAGTACTTC
15,TRBD2,TRBJ2-1,-,TRBV19,CASSGLAGVPNEQFF,TGTGCCAGTAGTGGCCTAGCGGGGGTTCCTAATGAGCAGTTCTTC
16,-,TRBJ2-1,-,TRBV15,CATSRDGGGGFYEQFF,TGTGCCACCAGCAGAGACGGAGGGGGGGGATTCTATGAGCAGTTCTTC
16,-,TRBJ2-3,once,TRBV5-4,CASSLAMIASTDTQYF,TGTGCCAGCAGCTTGGCCATGATCGCGTCCACAGATACGCAGTATTTT
14,TRBD1,TRBJ2-7,-,TRBV5-1,CASSFQGAPYEQYF,TGCGCCAGCAGCTTCCAGGGGGCCCCCTACGAGCAGTACTTC
13,TRBD1,TRBJ2-7,-,TRBV5-1,CASSLGDRYEQYF,TGCGCCAGCAGCTTGGGGGACAGATACGAGCAGTACTTC
12,-,TRBJ1-2,-,TRBV6-5,CASSAGLGGYTF,TGTGCCAGCAGTGCAGGGTTGGGAGGCTACACCTTC